These T cell receptor beta chains were read from a single sample in a study of PD-1 blockade in mismatch repair-deficient tumors. Sequenced by immunoSEQ multiplex PCR; TCRdb stores in-frame clones only, minus some. The table records over 30,000 clones, less than 90% of them present only once. Sequenced here: PBMCs, sampled 6 to 7 weeks after starting pembrolizumab. All receptors come from an adult with mismatch repair-deficient cancer. The CDR3 runs from the conserved cysteine through the conserved F or W. Each record gives: clone size, J gene, D gene, V gene, CDR3 protein, CDR3 DNA. The D gene is left open where the match is weak. Not all rows give a size; the values are once, few, many and, for expanded clones, a class.

clone_size: few
j_call: TRBJ2-7
d_call: TRBD2
v_call: TRBV4-2
cdr3_aa: CASSQALAEYEQYF
cdr3_nt: TGTGCCAGCAGCCAAGCCCTAGCGGAATACGAGCAGTACTTC

clone_size: NA
j_call: TRBJ1-5
d_call: NA
v_call: TRBV11-1
cdr3_aa: CASSLTGSNQPQHF
cdr3_nt: TGTGCCAGCAGCTTAACAGGGAGCAATCAGCCCCAGCATTTT

clone_size: NA
j_call: TRBJ1-4
d_call: NA
v_call: TRBV15
cdr3_aa: CATSRAQGSNEKLFF
cdr3_nt: TGTGCCACCAGCAGAGCCCAGGGGTCTAATGAAAAACTGTTTTTT

clone_size: NA
j_call: TRBJ2-5
d_call: TRBD1
v_call: TRBV30
cdr3_aa: CAWTRTRGRETQYF
cdr3_nt: TGTGCCTGGACCCGGACCAGGGGGCGGGAGACCCAGTACTTC

clone_size: NA
j_call: TRBJ1-3
d_call: TRBD1
v_call: TRBV5-1
cdr3_aa: CASSATGGFGNTIYF
cdr3_nt: TGCGCCAGCAGCGCCACAGGGGGCTTTGGAAACACCATATATTTT

clone_size: NA
j_call: TRBJ1-1
d_call: TRBD1
v_call: TRBV18
cdr3_aa: CASSPLRNRGLLNTEAFF
cdr3_nt: TGTGCCAGCTCACCACTGAGAAACAGGGGGCTTTTGAACACTGAAGCTTTCTTT

clone_size: few
j_call: TRBJ2-7
d_call: TRBD2
v_call: TRBV5-1
cdr3_aa: CASSSRPGGVYEQYF
cdr3_nt: TGCGCCAGCAGCTCTCGGCCGGGGGGAGTCTACGAGCAGTACTTC

clone_size: NA
j_call: TRBJ2-1
d_call: NA
v_call: TRBV6-1
cdr3_aa: CASSDVSGPYNEQFF
cdr3_nt: TGTGCCAGCAGTGATGTGTCAGGGCCCTACAATGAGCAGTTCTTC

clone_size: NA
j_call: TRBJ1-1
d_call: TRBD1
v_call: TRBV18
cdr3_aa: CASSPDRDTEAFF
cdr3_nt: TGTGCCAGCTCCCCGGACAGGGACACTGAAGCTTTCTTT

clone_size: NA
j_call: TRBJ1-6
d_call: TRBD1
v_call: TRBV19
cdr3_aa: CASRDRGSYNSPLHF
cdr3_nt: TGTGCCAGCAGAGACAGGGGTTCATATAATTCACCCCTCCACTTT

clone_size: NA
j_call: TRBJ2-3
d_call: NA
v_call: TRBV7-9
cdr3_aa: CASSSGTLVRGKDTQYF
cdr3_nt: TGTGCCAGCAGCTCAGGGACCTTGGTCAGGGGTAAAGATACGCAGTATTTT

clone_size: few
j_call: TRBJ1-5
d_call: NA
v_call: TRBV6-1
cdr3_aa: CASSEVRGVSSQPQHF
cdr3_nt: TGTGCCAGCAGTGAAGTTCGGGGGGTGTCAAGTCAGCCCCAGCATTTT

clone_size: NA
j_call: TRBJ2-1
d_call: NA
v_call: TRBV5-1
cdr3_aa: CASSPQGISYNEQFF
cdr3_nt: TGCGCCAGCAGCCCTCAGGGGATATCATACAATGAGCAGTTCTTC

clone_size: NA
j_call: TRBJ1-1
d_call: NA
v_call: TRBV5-1
cdr3_aa: CASSSAGGGRDTEAFF
cdr3_nt: TGCGCCAGCAGCTCCGCAGGCGGGGGCCGGGACACTGAAGCTTTCTTT

clone_size: NA
j_call: TRBJ1-1
d_call: NA
v_call: TRBV4-1
cdr3_aa: CASSQDPNSFRARAEAFF
cdr3_nt: TGCGCCAGCAGCCAAGATCCCAATTCCTTCCGGGCCAGGGCTGAAGCTTTCTTT

clone_size: NA
j_call: TRBJ1-2
d_call: TRBD1
v_call: TRBV28
cdr3_aa: CASSYSTGVYYGYTF
cdr3_nt: TGTGCCAGCAGTTATTCGACAGGGGTCTACTATGGCTACACCTTC

clone_size: NA
j_call: TRBJ1-1
d_call: TRBD1
v_call: TRBV28
cdr3_aa: CASSSGQGGFDHTEAFF
cdr3_nt: TGTGCCAGCAGTTCAGGACAGGGAGGATTTGACCACACTGAAGCTTTCTTT

clone_size: NA
j_call: TRBJ1-6
d_call: TRBD1
v_call: TRBV4-2
cdr3_aa: CASSQGQGGSYNSPLHF
cdr3_nt: TGTGCCAGCAGCCAAGGACAGGGGGGCTCCTATAATTCACCCCTCCACTTT

clone_size: NA
j_call: TRBJ1-2
d_call: TRBD1
v_call: TRBV10-3
cdr3_aa: CAITGGANYGYTF
cdr3_nt: TGTGCCATCACAGGGGGCGCTAACTATGGCTACACCTTC

clone_size: NA
j_call: TRBJ1-3
d_call: NA
v_call: TRBV18
cdr3_aa: CASSPAGSGSGNTIYF
cdr3_nt: TGTGCCAGCTCACCCGCAGGGTCCGGGTCTGGAAACACCATATATTTT